One and the same sample provided the 24 T cell receptor beta chains below, sequenced in a study of cytomegalovirus exposure and HLA in healthy donors. The PCR ran on 60 Vbeta and 13 Jbeta primers. Profiling relied on immunoSEQ multiplex PCR, and the TCRdb table lists in-frame clones only, not all of them. The sample totals around 150,000 clones. The specimen sequenced was PBMCs. The receptor source for this set is a woman aged 60 to 75 in good health and CMV-seronegative.

About this clone itself: The junction shows a germline mismatch at one end, possibly a read error. CDR3 DNA sequence: TGTCAGGGCGAATCCCAACTTGAAGCTTTCTTT. Translating it yields CQGESQLEAFF. This chain connects TRBV20-1 to TRBJ1-1; D is possibly TRBD1 (5 bases). Germline CDR1 is DFQATT and CDR2 is SNEGSKA (reference sequence). The CDR3 is 11 amino acids.

This sequence joins TRBV9 and TRBJ2-7, with 10 bases aligning to TRBD2. The CDR3 totals 16 residues. The germline gives CDR1 SGDLS, CDR2 YYNGEE. V shed 0 bases and J 4 bases; nucleotides not matched to a gene: 7. The CDR3 here is CASSVGGAGGTYEQYF. The CDR3 nucleotides read TGTGCCAGCAGCGTAGGAGGAGCGGGAGGGACATACGAGCAGTACTTC.

V is TRBV6-1 and J is TRBJ2-7; 11 nucleotides align to TRBD2. The CDR3 is 17 residues long. V trimming: 1 base; J trimming: 1 base; junction bases outside the gene matches: 6. Germline values: CDR1 MNHNS, CDR2 SASEGT. The CDR3 protein is CASSEVRASGRSYEQYF. In DNA, the CDR3 is TGTGCCAGCAGTGAAGTAAGGGCTAGCGGGAGGTCCTACGAGCAGTACTTC.

The chain employs TRBV18 and TRBJ2-7; D perhaps matches TRBD2 (6 bases). This CDR3 spans 13 amino acids. Trimming removed 4 bases from V and 4 bases from J, with 11 bases in between. Germline V gene data show CDR1 as KGHSH and CDR2 as LQKENI. CDR3 loop: CASSLAVIYEQYF. The CDR3 coding sequence is TGTGCCAGCTCACTAGCGGTTATTTACGAGCAGTACTTC.

About this clone itself: The same CDR3 also results from other DNA sequences found in this sample. The chain has TRBV2 and TRBJ1-2; D is unresolved. The CDR3 has 14 amino acids. V lost 4 bases and J lost 2, with 11 bases in between. Looked up from germline, CDR1 is SNHLY and CDR2 is FYNNEI. In nucleotides, the CDR3 is TGTGCCAGCAGTGCTCGGGAGGGAAACTATGGCTACACCTTC. As protein: CASSAREGNYGYTF. The full variable domain, completed using reference TRBV2 and TRBJ1-2, is EPEVTQTPSHQVTQMGQEVILRCVPISNHLYFYWYRQILGQKVEFLVSFYNNEISEKSEIFDDQFSVERPDGSNFTLKIRSTKLEDSAMYFCASSAREGNYGYTFGSGTRLTVV.

The CDR3, as DNA: TGCAGTGCTAGGAGGGAAAACGAAGCTTTCTTT. Its translation: CSARRENEAFF. The J gene is TRBJ1-1, the V gene TRBV20-1; no clear D gene. The CDR3 is made up of 11 amino acids. Germline CDR1 is DFQATT and CDR2 is SNEGSKA (reference sequence). V lost 3 bases to trimming and J lost 8 bases, with 10 bases between them.

The chain links TRBV6-5 to TRBJ1-3; D is unresolved. The germline gives CDR1 MNHEY, CDR2 SVGAGI. The ends were cut back, 6 bases at V and 0 bases at J, with 9 bases in the middle. The CDR3 length is 14 residues. This CDR3 is CASRELSSGNTIYF. The CDR3 DNA reads TGTGCCAGCAGGGAGTTAAGCTCTGGAAACACCATATATTTT.

This chain joins TRBV19 and TRBJ1-6; TRBD1 matches 7 bases. The junction had 12 bases not matched to a gene; V was cut back by 6 bases and J by 13 bases. Germline V lookup: CDR1 LNHDA, CDR2 SQIVND (reference sequence). The CDR3 is made up of 14 amino acids. CDR3 region: CASRKDRDTSPLHF. Written as DNA, the CDR3 is TGTGCCAGTAGGAAAGACAGGGATACATCTCCCCTCCACTTT.

This chain uses TRBV2 with TRBJ2-5, with D possibly TRBD1 on 6 matching bases. The CDR3 has 14 amino acids. The germline V gene has CDR1 SNHLY and CDR2 FYNNEI. V dropped 4 bases and J dropped 6 bases, with 15 bases sitting between them. The CDR3 DNA follows: TGTGCCAGCAGTGCTTCAGGGGTCGGGAAGACCCAGTACTTC. It yields the protein CASSASGVGKTQYF.

The genes are TRBV4-2 and TRBJ1-5; 8 bases map to TRBD1. CDR1 LGHNA and CDR2 YNFKEQ come from the germline V gene. The CDR3 loop spans 18 amino acids. V dropped 4 bases and J dropped 2; count of bases not matched to a gene: 13. This CDR3 is CASSPRTGRDAGNQPQHF. CDR3 coding DNA: TGTGCCAGCAGCCCCCGGACAGGGAGGGACGCGGGCAATCAGCCCCAGCATTTT.

The chain employs TRBV5-1 and TRBJ2-5, with no clear D. The J call may be incorrect, as the DNA end agrees better with TRBJ2-7. The CDR3 covers 12 residues. The germline CDR1 and CDR2 sequences are SGHRS and YFSETQ. CDR3 DNA: TGCGCCAGCAGCCTGGGTTTGGGCGAGCAGTACTTC. Its protein is CASSLGLGEQYF.

V usage is TRBV5-1 and J usage is TRBJ2-7, with D possibly matching TRBD1 (5 bases). Trimming shortened V by 0 bases and J by 5 bases, and 9 bases separated the two germline ends. Germline V gene data show CDR1 as SGHRS and CDR2 as YFSETQ. The CDR3 contains 13 residues. The chain's CDR3 is CASSLAGLNEQYF. For the CDR3, the DNA is TGCGCCAGCAGCTTGGCAGGGCTGAACGAGCAGTACTTC.

The rearrangement links TRBV4-3 to TRBJ1-1, with 8 positions matching TRBD1. The CDR3 contains 14 residues. With 2 bases clipped from V and 5 bases from J, the junction kept 4 bases outside the gene matches. Germline CDR1 and CDR2: LGHNA and YSLEER. CDR3 protein: CASSQQTGDTEAFF. In DNA, the CDR3 is TGCGCCAGCAGCCAACAGACAGGGGATACTGAAGCTTTCTTT.

Worth noting for this clone: This CDR3 is also generated by other DNA sequences in the sample. The chain combines TRBV6-1 with TRBJ2-7, with D unresolved. This CDR3 is built from 13 residues. CDR1 and CDR2 (germline): MNHNS, SASEGT. V lost 2 bases to trimming and J lost 3 bases, with 8 bases between them. This CDR3 is CASSEYRVYEQYF. CDR3 DNA sequence: TGTGCCAGCAGTGAATACCGAGTCTACGAGCAGTACTTC.

The chain employs TRBV5-4 and TRBJ2-2, with D unclear. There are 13 residues in the CDR3. With 6 bases removed from V and 5 bases from J, the gap between germline ends came to 11 bases. The V gene's germline CDR1 is SGHNT and CDR2 YYREEE (reference sequence). The CDR3 sequence: CASILGETGELFF. The CDR3, as DNA: TGTGCCAGCATCCTAGGAGAAACCGGGGAGCTGTTTTTT.

The rearrangement joins TRBV10-3 to TRBJ2-3; perhaps TRBD2 as D (6 bases). Looked up from germline, CDR1 is ENHRY and CDR2 is SYGVKD. V was clipped by 4 bases and J by 5 bases, with 13 bases between them. The CDR3 has 14 residues. CDR3 coding DNA: TGTGCCATCAGTGTTCGGGAGAGTGGAGATACGCAGTATTTT. Amino acid sequence: CAISVRESGDTQYF.

The chain uses TRBV18 and TRBJ1-2; D is perhaps TRBD1 (5 bases). This CDR3 contains 15 residues. With 2 bases removed from V and 2 bases from J, the gap between germline ends came to 12 bases. Germline V gives CDR1 KGHSH, CDR2 LQKENI. CDR3 coding DNA: TGTGCCAGCTCACCATTGGACAACGGAAACTATGGCTACACCTTC. Translating gives CASSPLDNGNYGYTF.

The V call is TRBV5-6, the J call TRBJ2-7; 10 bases match TRBD1. Germline assignment: CDR1 SGHDT and CDR2 YYEEEE. The CDR3 length is 14 residues. The ends lost 3 bases at V and 2 bases at J; junction bases unmatched: 2. This chain's CDR3 is CASSWTGGTYEQYF. In nucleotides, the CDR3 is TGTGCCAGCAGCTGGACAGGGGGAACCTACGAGCAGTACTTC.

V is TRBV5-6 and J is TRBJ1-6; D gene uncertain. The CDR3 has 14 residues. Germline values: CDR1 SGHDT, CDR2 YYEEEE. V was pared by 4 bases and J by 0 bases, with 5 bases between. The CDR3 protein is CASSLSSYNSPLHF. For the CDR3, the DNA is TGTGCCAGCAGCCTAAGCTCCTATAATTCACCCCTCCACTTT.

This chain connects TRBV7-9 to TRBJ2-1, with 9 bases that match TRBD1. The CDR3 runs 16 residues. Germline trimming cut 5 bases from V and 6 bases from J; bases unmatched to any gene: 11. Germline CDR1 and CDR2: SEHNR and FQNEAQ (reference sequence). DNA for the CDR3: TGTGCCAGCAGCCCTCAATCCGGGACAGGGCGCAATGAGCAGTTCTTC. Protein: CASSPQSGTGRNEQFF.

The rearrangement links TRBV27 to TRBJ2-3; a weak D match, TRBD1 (6 bases). Germline CDR1 MNHEY, CDR2 SMNVEV (reference sequence). V was shortened by 4 bases and J by 2 bases, with 13 bases between the two germline ends. The CDR3 loop spans 15 amino acids. The CDR3 reads CASSSTGSFTDTQYF. CDR3 coding DNA: TGTGCCAGCAGTTCCACAGGGTCTTTCACAGATACGCAGTATTTT.

V usage is TRBV9 and J usage is TRBJ1-2, with a possible D match to TRBD1 (6 bases). The germline V and J ends were trimmed by 3 bases and 2 bases, with 11 bases remaining between them. Germline V gene data show CDR1 as SGDLS and CDR2 as YYNGEE. The CDR3 covers 14 residues. The CDR3 DNA reads TGTGCCAGCAGCGAACAGGGATTGAACTATGGCTACACCTTC. Its protein is CASSEQGLNYGYTF.

The chain joins TRBV6-6 to TRBJ1-1, with D perhaps matching TRBD1 (6 bases). Trimming stripped 5 bases from V and 10 bases from J, with 20 bases between. The CDR3 has 14 amino acids. The germline V gene has CDR1 MNHNY and CDR2 SVGAGI (reference sequence). As DNA, the CDR3 is TGTGCCAGCAGTGCACCCGGGGGGGCCAAGGGAGCTTTCTTT. Translating it yields CASSAPGGAKGAFF.

The chain employs TRBV7-2 and TRBJ2-7; D perhaps matches TRBD1 (5 bases). The V gene lost 2 bases and the J gene lost 0 bases, with 20 bases spanning the gap. The CDR3 covers 18 residues. The germline CDR1 and CDR2 sequences are SGHTA and FQGNSA. The DNA of the CDR3 is TGTGCCAGCAGCTTAACCTTGGCCGGGCAGGGAAGCTCCTACGAGCAGTACTTC. It yields the protein CASSLTLAGQGSSYEQYF.